The entry that follows covers one T cell receptor (beta chain) sequence. Method: immunoSEQ multiplex PCR; TCRdb's copy keeps in-frame clones and lacks some. Seen here are about 22,000 clones, 80% to 85% observed once, and the top ten hold around 4%. This sample was included in a study of T cells in narcolepsy. V was clipped by 1 base and J by 1 base; unmatched bases: 9. The CDR3 is 18 residues long. Germline-derived CDR1 and CDR2 are SGHAT and FQNNGV. The origin of this receptor is a human donor in good health. Sequencing was carried out using memory (CD45RA-) CD4+ T cells from blood. V gene TRBV11-2 combines with J gene TRBJ1-1, with TRBD1 matching 10 bases. CDR3 region: CASSLVLGQGRRNTEAFF. The CDR3, as DNA: TGTGCCAGCAGCTTAGTCCTGGGACAGGGGAGGCGGAACACTGAAGCTTTCTTT.